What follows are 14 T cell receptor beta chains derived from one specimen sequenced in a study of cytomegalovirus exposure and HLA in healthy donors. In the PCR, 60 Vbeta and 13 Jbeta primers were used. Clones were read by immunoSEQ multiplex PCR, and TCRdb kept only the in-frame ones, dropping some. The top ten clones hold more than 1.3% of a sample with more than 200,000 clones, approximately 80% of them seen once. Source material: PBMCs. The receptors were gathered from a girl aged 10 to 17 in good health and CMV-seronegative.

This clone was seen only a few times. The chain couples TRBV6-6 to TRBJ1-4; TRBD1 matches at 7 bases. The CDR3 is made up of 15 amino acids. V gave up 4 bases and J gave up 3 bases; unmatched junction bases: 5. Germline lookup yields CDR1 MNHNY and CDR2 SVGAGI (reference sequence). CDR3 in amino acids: CASSSQGVPNEKLFF. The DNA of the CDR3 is TGTGCCAGCAGTTCTCAGGGGGTTCCTAATGAAAAACTGTTTTTT.

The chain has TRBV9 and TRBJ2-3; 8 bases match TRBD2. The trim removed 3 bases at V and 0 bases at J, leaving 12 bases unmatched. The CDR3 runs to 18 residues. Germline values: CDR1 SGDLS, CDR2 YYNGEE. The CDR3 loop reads CASSAPQGGGYSTDTQYF. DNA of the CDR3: TGTGCCAGCAGCGCCCCCCAGGGCGGGGGGTACAGCACAGATACGCAGTATTTT.

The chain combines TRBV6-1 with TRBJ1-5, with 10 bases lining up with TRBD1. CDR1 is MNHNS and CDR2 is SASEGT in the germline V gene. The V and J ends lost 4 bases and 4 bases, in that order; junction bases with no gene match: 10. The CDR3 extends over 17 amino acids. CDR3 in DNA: TGTGCCAGCAGTGGCGACAGACAGGGGGCTGGGAATCAGCCCCAGCATTTT. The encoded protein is CASSGDRQGAGNQPQHF.

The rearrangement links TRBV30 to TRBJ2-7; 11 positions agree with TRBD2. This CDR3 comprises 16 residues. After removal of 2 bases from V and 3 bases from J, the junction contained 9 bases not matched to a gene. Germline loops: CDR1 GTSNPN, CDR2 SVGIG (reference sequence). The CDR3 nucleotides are TGTGCCTGGAGTCCCCAGGGACTAGCGGCAATCTACGAGCAGTACTTC. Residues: CAWSPQGLAAIYEQYF. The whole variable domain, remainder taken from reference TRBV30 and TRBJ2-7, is SQTIHQWPATLVQPVGSPLSLECTVEGTSNPNLYWYRQAAGRGLQLLFYSVGIGQISSEVPQNLSASRPQDRQFILSSKKLLLSDSGFYLCAWSPQGLAAIYEQYFGPGTRLTVT.

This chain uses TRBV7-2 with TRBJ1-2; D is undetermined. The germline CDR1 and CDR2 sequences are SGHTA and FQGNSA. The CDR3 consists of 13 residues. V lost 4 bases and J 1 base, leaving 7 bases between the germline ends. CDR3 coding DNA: TGTGCCAGCAGCTCGAACAATAACTATGGCTACACCTTC. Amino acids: CASSSNNNYGYTF.

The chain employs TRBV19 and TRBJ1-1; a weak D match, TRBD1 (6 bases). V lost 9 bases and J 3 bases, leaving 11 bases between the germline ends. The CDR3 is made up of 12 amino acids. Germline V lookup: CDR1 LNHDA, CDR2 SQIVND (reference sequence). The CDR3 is CASGTHYTEAFF. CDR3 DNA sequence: TGTGCCAGCGGGACACATTACACTGAAGCTTTCTTT. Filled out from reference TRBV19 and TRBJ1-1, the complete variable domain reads DGGITQSPKYLFRKEGQNVTLSCEQNLNHDAMYWYRQDPGQGLRLIYYSQIVNDFQKGDIAEGYSVSREKKESFPLTVTSAQKNPTAFYLCASGTHYTEAFFGQGTRLTVV.

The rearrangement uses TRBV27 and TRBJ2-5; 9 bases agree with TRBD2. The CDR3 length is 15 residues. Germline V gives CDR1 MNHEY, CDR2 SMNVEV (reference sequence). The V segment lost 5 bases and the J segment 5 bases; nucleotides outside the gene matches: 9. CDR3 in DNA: TGTGCCAGCAGTGCTCCCGGGACTAGCACGGAGACCCAGTACTTC. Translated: CASSAPGTSTETQYF.

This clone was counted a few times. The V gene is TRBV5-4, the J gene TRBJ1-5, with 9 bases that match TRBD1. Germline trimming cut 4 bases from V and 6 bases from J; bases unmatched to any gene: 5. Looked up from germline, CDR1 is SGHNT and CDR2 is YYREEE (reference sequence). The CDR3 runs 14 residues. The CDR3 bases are TGTGCCAGCAGCCCAGGGACAGGGATTCAGCCCCAGCATTTT. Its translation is CASSPGTGIQPQHF.

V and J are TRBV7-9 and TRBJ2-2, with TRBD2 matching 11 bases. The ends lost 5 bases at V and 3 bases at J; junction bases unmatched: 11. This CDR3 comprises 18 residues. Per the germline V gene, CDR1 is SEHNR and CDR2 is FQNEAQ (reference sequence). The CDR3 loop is CASSGGLAGGPYTGELFF. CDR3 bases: TGTGCCAGCAGCGGGGGCTTAGCGGGAGGGCCCTACACCGGGGAGCTGTTTTTT.

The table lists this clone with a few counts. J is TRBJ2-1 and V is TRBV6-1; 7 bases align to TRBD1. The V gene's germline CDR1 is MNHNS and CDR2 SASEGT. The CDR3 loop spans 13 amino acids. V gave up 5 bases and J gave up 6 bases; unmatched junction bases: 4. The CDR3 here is CASSPDRVNEQFF. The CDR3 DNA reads TGTGCCAGCAGTCCCGACAGGGTCAATGAGCAGTTCTTC.

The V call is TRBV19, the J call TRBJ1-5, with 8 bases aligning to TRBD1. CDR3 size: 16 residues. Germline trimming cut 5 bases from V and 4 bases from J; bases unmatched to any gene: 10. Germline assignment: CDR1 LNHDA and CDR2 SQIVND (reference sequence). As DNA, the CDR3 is TGTGCCAGTAGTTCAGGACAGGGTCCAATAAATCAGCCCCAGCATTTT. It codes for CASSSGQGPINQPQHF.

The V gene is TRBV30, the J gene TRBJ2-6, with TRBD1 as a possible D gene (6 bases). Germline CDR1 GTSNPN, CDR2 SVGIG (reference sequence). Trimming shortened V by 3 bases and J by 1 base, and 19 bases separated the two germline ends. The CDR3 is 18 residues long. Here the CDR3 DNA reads TGTGCCTGGAGCTCAAACAGGGCCCTCGGATCTGGGGCCAACGTCCTGACTTTC. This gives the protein CAWSSNRALGSGANVLTF.

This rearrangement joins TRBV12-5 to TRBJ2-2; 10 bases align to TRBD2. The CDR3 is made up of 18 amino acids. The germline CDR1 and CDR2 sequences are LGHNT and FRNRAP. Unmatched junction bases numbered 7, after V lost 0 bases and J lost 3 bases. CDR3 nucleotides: TGTGCTAGTGGTTTGGTACTTAGCGGGAGGATATACACCGGGGAGCTGTTTTTT. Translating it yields CASGLVLSGRIYTGELFF.

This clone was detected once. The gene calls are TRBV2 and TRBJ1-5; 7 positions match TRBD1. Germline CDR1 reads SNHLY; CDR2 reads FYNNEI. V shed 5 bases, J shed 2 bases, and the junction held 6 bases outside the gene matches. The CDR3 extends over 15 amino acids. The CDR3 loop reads CASSYDRAGNQPQHF. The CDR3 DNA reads TGTGCCAGCAGTTACGACAGGGCAGGCAATCAGCCCCAGCATTTT.